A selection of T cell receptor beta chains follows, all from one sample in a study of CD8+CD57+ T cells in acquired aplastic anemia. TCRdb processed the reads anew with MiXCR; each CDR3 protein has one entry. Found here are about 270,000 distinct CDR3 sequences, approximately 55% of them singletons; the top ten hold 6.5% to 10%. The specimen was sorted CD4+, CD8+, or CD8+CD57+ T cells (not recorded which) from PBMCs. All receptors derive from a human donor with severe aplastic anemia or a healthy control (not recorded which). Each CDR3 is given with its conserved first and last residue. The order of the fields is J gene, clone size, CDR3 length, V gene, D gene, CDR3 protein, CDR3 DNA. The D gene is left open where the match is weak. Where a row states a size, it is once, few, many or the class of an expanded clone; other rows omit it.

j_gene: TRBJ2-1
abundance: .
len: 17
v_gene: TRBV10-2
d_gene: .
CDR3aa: CASSGGGGPSSYNEQFF
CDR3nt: TGCGCCAGCAGTGGCGGAGGAGGGCCGAGCTCCTACAATGAGCAGTTCTTC

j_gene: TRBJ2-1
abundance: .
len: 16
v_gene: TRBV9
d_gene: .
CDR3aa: CASSVWDKSSYNEQFF
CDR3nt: TGTGCCAGCAGCGTTTGGGACAAAAGCTCCTACAATGAGCAGTTCTTC

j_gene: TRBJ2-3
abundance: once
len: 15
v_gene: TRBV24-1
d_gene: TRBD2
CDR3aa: CATRHGLAGIDTQYF
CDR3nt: TGTGCCACCCGACACGGACTAGCGGGAATAGATACGCAGTATTTT

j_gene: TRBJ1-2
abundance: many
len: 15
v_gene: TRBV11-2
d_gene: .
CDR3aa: CASSLAGNANYGYTF
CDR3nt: TGTGCCAGCAGCTTAGCAGGGAACGCTAACTATGGCTACACCTTC

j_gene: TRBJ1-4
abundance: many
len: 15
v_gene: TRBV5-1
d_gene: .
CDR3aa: CASSRDLATNEKLFF
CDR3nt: TGCGCCAGCAGCCGCGACCTTGCAACTAATGAAAAACTGTTTTTT

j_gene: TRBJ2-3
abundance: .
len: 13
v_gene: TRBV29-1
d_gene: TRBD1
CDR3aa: CSVLRDRGGTQYF
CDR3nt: TGCAGCGTTCTCCGGGACAGGGGAGGTACGCAGTATTTT

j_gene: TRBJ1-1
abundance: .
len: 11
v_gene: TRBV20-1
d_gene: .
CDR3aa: CSAREDSEAFF
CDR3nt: TGCAGTGCTAGGGAGGACAGTGAAGCTTTCTTT

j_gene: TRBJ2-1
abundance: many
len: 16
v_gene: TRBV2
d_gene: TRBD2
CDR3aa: CASPSGRGGALNEQFF
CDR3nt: TGTGCCAGCCCTTCCGGGAGGGGGGGGGCATTAAATGAGCAGTTCTTC

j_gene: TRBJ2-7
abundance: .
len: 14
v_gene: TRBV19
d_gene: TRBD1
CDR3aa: CASSVWTGSYEQYF
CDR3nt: TGTGCCAGTAGTGTATGGACAGGGAGTTACGAGCAGTACTTC

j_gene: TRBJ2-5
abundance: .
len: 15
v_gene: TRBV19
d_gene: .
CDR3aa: CASSIDLRREETQYF
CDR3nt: TGTGCCAGTAGTATAGATCTACGCAGGGAAGAGACCCAGTACTTC

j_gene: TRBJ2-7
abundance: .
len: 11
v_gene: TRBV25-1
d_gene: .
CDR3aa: CASYDSYEQYF
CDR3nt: TGTGCCAGCTATGACAGCTACGAGCAGTACTTC

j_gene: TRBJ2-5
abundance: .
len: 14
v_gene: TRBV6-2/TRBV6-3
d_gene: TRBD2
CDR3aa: CASSERGGQETQYF
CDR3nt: TGTGCCAGCAGTGAGCGGGGGGGCCAGGAGACCCAGTACTTC

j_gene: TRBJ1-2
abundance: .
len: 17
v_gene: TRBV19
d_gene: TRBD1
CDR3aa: CASSIKWLQDRARGYTF
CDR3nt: TGTGCCAGTAGTATAAAGTGGCTGCAGGACAGGGCCCGAGGCTACACCTTC

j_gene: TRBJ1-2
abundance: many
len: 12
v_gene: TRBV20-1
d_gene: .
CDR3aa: CSASKGDYGYTF
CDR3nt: TGCAGTGCCAGTAAGGGTGACTATGGCTACACCTTC

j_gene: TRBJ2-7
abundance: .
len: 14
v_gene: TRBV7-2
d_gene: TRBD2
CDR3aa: CASSGTSGGYEQYF
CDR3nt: TGTGCCAGCAGTGGGACTAGCGGGGGCTACGAGCAGTACTTC

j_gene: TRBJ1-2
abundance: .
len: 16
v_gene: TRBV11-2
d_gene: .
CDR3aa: CASSFTGQGGSFGYTF
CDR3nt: TGTGCCAGCAGCTTTACAGGGCAGGGAGGGTCTTTTGGCTACACCTTC

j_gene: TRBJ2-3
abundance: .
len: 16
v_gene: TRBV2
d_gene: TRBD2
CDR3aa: CASSAASGGLADTQYF
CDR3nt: TGTGCCAGCAGTGCCGCTAGCGGGGGTTTGGCAGATACGCAGTATTTT